One sample yielded the 28 T cell receptor beta chains listed below, sequenced in a study of shared clonotypes between healthy human individuals. Generated by immunoSEQ multiplex PCR, the TCRdb table keeps only in-frame clones and is missing some. The table has some 2,400,000 clones, around 95% seen once. Sample: naive CD4+ T cells sorted from blood. Subset reported: CD45RA+ positively selected. The receptors were sampled from a young man in good health.

The chain recombines TRBV5-1 with TRBJ2-1; tentatively, D is TRBD2 (5 bases). V was pared by 5 bases and J by 6 bases, with 18 bases between. The CDR3 is made up of 15 amino acids. Per the germline V gene, CDR1 is SGHRS and CDR2 is YFSETQ. Here the CDR3 reads CASRDRGKEGNEQFF. CDR3 in DNA: TGCGCCAGCAGGGATCGAGGGAAAGAGGGCAATGAGCAGTTCTTC. Full variable domain (outside the CDR3, taken from reference TRBV5-1 and TRBJ2-1): KAGVTQTPRYLIKTRGQQVTLSCSPISGHRSVSWYQQTPGQGLQFLFEYFSETQRNKGNFPGRFSGRQFSNSRSEMNVSTLELGDSALYLCASRDRGKEGNEQFFGPGTRLTVL.

The gene calls are TRBV5-1 and TRBJ2-1; the match to TRBD2 covers 7 bases. CDR3 length equals 16 residues. The germline V gene has CDR1 SGHRS and CDR2 YFSETQ. V was pared by 4 bases and J by 5 bases, with 12 bases of the junction left unmatched. CDR3 in amino acids: CASSVGTTNINNEQFF. As DNA, the CDR3 is TGCGCCAGCAGCGTAGGGACTACCAACATTAACAATGAGCAGTTCTTC.

The rearrangement joins TRBV6-1 to TRBJ1-6; D possibly corresponds to TRBD1 (6 bases). Germline V CDR1 and CDR2: MNHNS, SASEGT. V lost 3 bases and J lost 8, with 17 bases in between. CDR3 length: 16 amino acids. The CDR3 coding sequence is TGTGCCAGCAGTGAGGGCTACGGGGGGCCCTATTCACCCCTCCACTTT. It codes for CASSEGYGGPYSPLHF.

The chain recombines TRBV10-3 with TRBJ2-1; 7 nucleotides match TRBD1. The V gene's germline CDR1 is ENHRY and CDR2 SYGVKD. V lost 4 bases to trimming and J lost 6 bases; unmatched junction nucleotides: 3. The CDR3 is 13 residues long. The CDR3 loop reads CAISGGGFNEQFF. CDR3 sequence (DNA): TGTGCCATCAGTGGAGGGGGCTTCAATGAGCAGTTCTTC.

The V gene is TRBV18, the J gene TRBJ1-4; weak D call: TRBD1 (6 bases). This CDR3 is built from 14 residues. CDR1 and CDR2 (germline): KGHSH, LQKENI. The V end was cut by 3 bases, the J end by 7 bases, with 12 bases between. For the CDR3, the DNA is TGTGCCAGCTCACCTACAGGGTCGGGTGAAAAACTGTTTTTT. Translation: CASSPTGSGEKLFF.

On this clone itself: The junction differs from germline at one of its ends, possibly a read error. The V call is TRBV29-1, the J call TRBJ1-1, with a possible D match to TRBD1 (6 bases). The CDR3 is 12 amino acids. The V gene's germline CDR1 is SQVTM and CDR2 ANQGSEA. Written as DNA, the CDR3 is TGCAGCGTTGAATGGGGTGACAGGACCATCCGATTT. This translates into CSVEWGDRTIRF.

A note on this clone: In the same sample, other DNA sequences code for this CDR3. The chain uses TRBV19 and TRBJ1-2, with D perhaps TRBD1 (5 bases). With 3 bases removed from V and 8 bases from J, the gap between germline ends came to 10 bases. Germline V gene sequence: CDR1 LNHDA, CDR2 SQIVND (reference sequence). The CDR3 loop spans 12 amino acids. The CDR3 here is CASSMAGRGYTF. The CDR3 DNA is TGTGCCAGTAGTATGGCAGGGCGAGGCTACACCTTC.

J is TRBJ1-3 and V is TRBV7-2; 8 bases agree with TRBD1. The CDR3 totals 15 residues. In germline, CDR1 is SGHTA, CDR2 FQGNSA. V was clipped by 6 bases and J by 2 bases; unmatched bases: 6. The CDR3 reads CASRQQGAPGNTIYF. CDR3 bases: TGTGCCAGCAGACAGCAGGGGGCACCTGGAAACACCATATATTTT.

This chain joins TRBV5-5 and TRBJ2-7; weak D call: TRBD2 (5 bases). Trimming cost V 4 bases and J 4 bases, with 18 bases left between them. Germline lookup yields CDR1 SGHKS and CDR2 YYEKEE (reference sequence). The CDR3 sequence is 15 residues long. The CDR3 nucleotides are TGTGCCAGCAGCGTTGTGAGGGTGAAGGGTTACGAGCAGTACTTC. Its translation is CASSVVRVKGYEQYF.

The chain uses TRBV4-3 and TRBJ1-1; maybe TRBD1 (6 bases). Germline CDR1 reads LGHNA; CDR2 reads YSLEER. The V and J ends lost 0 bases and 2 bases respectively, with 13 bases between them. The CDR3 consists of 16 residues. The CDR3 loop reads CASSQDLAGANTEAFF. CDR3 in DNA: TGCGCCAGCAGCCAAGATTTGGCAGGGGCCAACACTGAAGCTTTCTTT.

The chain couples TRBV2 to TRBJ1-5; D uncertain. V shed 3 bases and J shed 5 bases, with 14 bases lying between them. The CDR3 totals 15 residues. Germline assignment: CDR1 SNHLY and CDR2 FYNNEI. The CDR3 bases are TGTGCCAGCAGTGAGGGTGACGGACGGTATCAGCCCCAGCATTTT. Its protein is CASSEGDGRYQPQHF.

Of note for this clone: The germline gene is not matched at one end of the junction; a read error may be the cause. V is TRBV28 and J is TRBJ2-7; TRBD2 is a possible D gene (6 bases). The CDR3 spans 15 residues. Germline CDR1 is MDHEN and CDR2 is SYDVKM. This chain's CDR3 is CASTPPGLYSNEQYF. DNA for the CDR3: TGTGCCAGCACCCCACCGGGACTCTACTCCAACGAGCAGTACTTC.

The chain recombines TRBV29-1 with TRBJ2-3, with unresolved D. V dropped 8 bases and J dropped 3 bases, with 9 bases sitting between them. The CDR3 sequence is 11 residues long. CDR1 is SQVTM and CDR2 is ANQGSEA in the germline V gene. The CDR3 sequence is CSPSRTDTQYF. The CDR3 nucleotides read TGCAGCCCTTCTCGTACAGATACGCAGTATTTT.

The chain uses TRBV5-6 and TRBJ2-7, with 7 bases that match TRBD1. CDR1 and CDR2 from the germline V gene are SGHDT and YYEEEE. The CDR3 covers 13 residues. Trimming took 3 bases from V and 4 from J; bases not matched to a gene: 4. CDR3 sequence (DNA): TGTGCCAGCAGCTCGGGACAGTTTTACGAGCAGTACTTC. Residues: CASSSGQFYEQYF.

V is TRBV19 and J is TRBJ1-6, with 8 bases lining up with TRBD1. This CDR3 is built from 16 residues. V lost 2 bases, J lost 3 bases, and 3 bases stayed unmatched. Germline assignment: CDR1 LNHDA and CDR2 SQIVND (reference sequence). The CDR3: CASSITGGNYNSPLHF. The DNA of the CDR3 is TGTGCCAGTAGTATAACAGGGGGGAACTATAATTCACCCCTCCACTTT.

With regard to this clone: Additional DNA sequences in this sample encode the identical CDR3. The rearrangement links TRBV5-6 to TRBJ1-2, with D perhaps TRBD1 (5 bases). CDR1 SGHDT and CDR2 YYEEEE come from the germline V gene. V was pared by 1 base and J by 4 bases, with 8 bases between. The CDR3 totals 13 residues. In DNA form, the CDR3 reads TGTGCCAGCAGCTTGAGTGGGACCTATGGCTACACCTTC. Its protein is CASSLSGTYGYTF.

The V gene is TRBV10-3, the J gene TRBJ2-7, with 10 bases aligning to TRBD2. The V and J ends lost 6 bases and 4 bases, in that order; junction bases with no gene match: 12. CDR3 size: 16 residues. CDR1 and CDR2 from the germline V gene are ENHRY and SYGVKD. CDR3 residues: CAISALGSGRDYEQYF. CDR3 nucleotides: TGTGCCATCAGCGCCCTCGGAAGCGGGAGGGATTACGAGCAGTACTTC.

In its sample, this clone was seen once. The J gene is TRBJ2-7, the V gene TRBV7-2, with TRBD2 identical over 12 bases. V trimming: 5 bases; J trimming: 3 bases; junction bases outside the gene matches: 2. CDR1 is SGHTA and CDR2 is FQGNSA in the germline V gene. The CDR3 has 14 amino acids. CDR3 nucleotide sequence: TGTGCCAGCAGCCGGACTAGCGGGAACTACGAGCAGTACTTC. It specifies CASSRTSGNYEQYF.

The rearrangement links TRBV18 to TRBJ1-2, with TRBD1 as a possible D gene (5 bases). CDR3 length equals 13 residues. In germline, CDR1 is KGHSH, CDR2 LQKENI. V was pared by 6 bases and J by 4 bases, with 12 bases between. The CDR3 DNA sequence: TGTGCCAGCTCCGTGGGGGGAGGCTATGGCTACACCTTC. It encodes CASSVGGGYGYTF.

Of note for this clone: Other DNA variants within this sample encode the same CDR3. The chain couples TRBV5-1 to TRBJ1-2; no reliable D call. Germline V gene sequence: CDR1 SGHRS, CDR2 YFSETQ. The CDR3 sequence is 13 residues long. V was clipped by 0 bases and J by 6 bases, with 9 bases between them. The CDR3: CASSLGQADGYTF. For the CDR3, the DNA is TGCGCCAGCAGCTTGGGGCAGGCTGATGGCTACACCTTC.

This chain connects TRBV10-3 to TRBJ2-3; 11 positions match TRBD2. V was pared by 0 bases and J by 2 bases, with 4 bases of the junction left unmatched. Germline CDR1 is ENHRY and CDR2 is SYGVKD. The CDR3 spans 17 residues. The CDR3 sequence is CAISESPTSGTTDTQYF. The CDR3 DNA sequence: TGTGCCATCAGTGAGTCCCCGACTAGCGGGACCACAGATACGCAGTATTTT.

This clone was found a few times. The sample has other DNA sequences that encode this CDR3 too. This sequence joins TRBV5-4 and TRBJ1-5; no clear D gene. Germline V gene sequence: CDR1 SGHNT, CDR2 YYREEE (reference sequence). This CDR3 contains 13 residues. The V gene lost 0 bases and the J gene lost 6 bases, with 7 bases spanning the gap. CDR3 amino acids: CASSLEGGQPQHF. CDR3 in DNA: TGTGCCAGCAGCTTGGAAGGCGGTCAGCCCCAGCATTTT.

The CDR3: CASSLQGRAYGYTF. CDR3 coding DNA: TGCGCCAGCAGCCTTCAGGGCAGGGCCTATGGCTACACCTTC. The chain carries TRBV4-1 and TRBJ1-2, with D perhaps TRBD1 (5 bases). Germline loops: CDR1 MGHRA, CDR2 YSYEKL. V dropped 4 bases and J dropped 4 bases, with 13 bases sitting between them. The CDR3 totals 14 residues.

V usage is TRBV2 and J usage is TRBJ2-7, with D tentatively TRBD1 (5 bases). This CDR3 is built from 14 residues. The germline CDR1 and CDR2 sequences are SNHLY and FYNNEI. Trimming took off 6 bases at V and 0 bases at J, with 12 bases between the two ends. In DNA, the CDR3 is TGTGCCAGCAGACGGACATTATTCTCCTACGAGCAGTACTTC. Translated, it gives CASRRTLFSYEQYF. Full variable domain (rest looked up from reference TRBV2 and TRBJ2-7): EPEVTQTPSHQVTQMGQEVILRCVPISNHLYFYWYRQILGQKVEFLVSFYNNEISEKSEIFDDQFSVERPDGSNFTLKIRSTKLEDSAMYFCASRRTLFSYEQYFGPGTRLTVT.

The V call is TRBV19, the J call TRBJ1-1; D is unresolved. The CDR3 runs 14 residues. Germline CDR1 and CDR2: LNHDA and SQIVND (reference sequence). V dropped 5 bases and J dropped 3 bases, with 13 bases sitting between them. The CDR3 nucleotides read TGTGCCAGTAGTCCCGGAGGGTCGTACACTGAAGCTTTCTTT. Amino acids: CASSPGGSYTEAFF.

On this clone: Other DNA variants within this sample encode the same CDR3. This chain links TRBV6-5 with TRBJ2-5, with a weak D call TRBD2 (6 bases). V was pared by 6 bases and J by 5 bases, with 10 bases between. Germline V gene sequence: CDR1 MNHEY, CDR2 SVGAGI. The CDR3 totals 12 residues. The CDR3 sequence is CASSSGRETQYF. The CDR3 bases are TGTGCCAGCAGCAGTGGGAGGGAGACCCAGTACTTC.

V gene TRBV28 combines with J gene TRBJ2-5; D is undetermined. V was pared by 2 bases and J by 3 bases, with 7 bases between. The germline gives CDR1 MDHEN, CDR2 SYDVKM. This CDR3 spans 13 amino acids. The CDR3 loop is CASSLRQKETQYF. For the CDR3, the DNA is TGTGCCAGCAGTTTACGTCAGAAAGAGACCCAGTACTTC.

This chain's CDR3 is CASSQTGGLADTQYF. In DNA form, the CDR3 reads TGCGCCAGCAGCCAAACGGGAGGGCTGGCAGATACGCAGTATTTT. The chain combines TRBV4-3 with TRBJ2-3, with 8 bases aligning to TRBD2. Germline assignment: CDR1 LGHNA and CDR2 YSLEER. The CDR3 sequence is 15 residues long. The V gene end was trimmed by 2 bases and the J gene end by 4 bases; junction bases not matched to a gene: 5.